The clone carrying this T cell receptor beta chain was counted a single time. Antigen specificity is unknown. The J segment lost 4 bases and the V segment lost 3 bases, leaving 14 bases of the junction unmatched. Germline V gives CDR1 LNHDA, CDR2 SQIVND (reference sequence). The CDR3 contains 18 residues. Normal lung was taken at the farthest possible site, at least 3 cm from tumour. Assay used: immunoSEQ multiplex PCR; TCRdb lists only in-frame clones, some missing. The sample has 4,500 to 6,000 clones, 55% to 80% seen once. The data were taken from a study of immune cell composition in non-small cell lung cancer. The wider study: Most cases were lung adenocarcinoma or squamous cell carcinoma. Study outcomes and limitations: Squamous carcinomas (approximately 80%) more often had tumour-associated clones >0.5% than adenocarcinomas (roughly 33%). Shared sequences between tumour-reactive and dominant in vivo clones were not proven.

This chain uses TRBV19 with TRBJ1-5; TRBD1 matches 8 bases. The sequence came from a human donor with non-small cell lung cancer. Sample: non-adjacent lung tissue. The CDR3, as DNA: TGTGCCAGTAGTATGCAGGCAGGGGGCCCCTTGGGGAATCAGCCCCAGCATTTT. The encoded protein is CASSMQAGGPLGNQPQHF.